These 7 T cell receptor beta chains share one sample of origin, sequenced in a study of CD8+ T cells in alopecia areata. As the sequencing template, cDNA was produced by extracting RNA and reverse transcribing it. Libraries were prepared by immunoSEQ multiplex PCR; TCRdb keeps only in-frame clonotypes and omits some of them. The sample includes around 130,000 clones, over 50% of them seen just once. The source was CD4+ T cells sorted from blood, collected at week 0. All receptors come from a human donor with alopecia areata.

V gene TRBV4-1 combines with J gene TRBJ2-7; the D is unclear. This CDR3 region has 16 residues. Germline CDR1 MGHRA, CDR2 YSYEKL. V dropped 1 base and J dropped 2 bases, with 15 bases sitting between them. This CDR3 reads CASSQAVRSGPYEQYF. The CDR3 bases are TGCGCCAGCAGCCAAGCTGTAAGATCAGGTCCCTACGAGCAGTACTTC.

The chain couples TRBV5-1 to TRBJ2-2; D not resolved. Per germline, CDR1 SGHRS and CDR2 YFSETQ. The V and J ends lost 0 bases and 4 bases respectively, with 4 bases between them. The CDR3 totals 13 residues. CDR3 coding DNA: TGCGCCAGCAGCTTGGTGGGCACCGGGGAGCTGTTTTTT. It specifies CASSLVGTGELFF.

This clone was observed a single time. The CDR3 coding sequence is TGCGCCAGCAGCTTGGGTTCAGGAACTAGCGGATTTGAGACCCAGTACTTC. Its translation: CASSLGSGTSGFETQYF. The chain employs TRBV5-1 and TRBJ2-5; TRBD2 agrees at 8 bases. Losses at the gene ends were 0 bases for V and 5 bases for J; bases not matched to a gene: 12. Germline V gene sequence: CDR1 SGHRS, CDR2 YFSETQ. CDR3 size: 17 residues. Looking up the rest from reference TRBV5-1 and TRBJ2-5 gives the full variable domain: KAGVTQTPRYLIKTRGQQVTLSCSPISGHRSVSWYQQTPGQGLQFLFEYFSETQRNKGNFPGRFSGRQFSNSRSEMNVSTLELGDSALYLCASSLGSGTSGFETQYFGPGTRLLVL.

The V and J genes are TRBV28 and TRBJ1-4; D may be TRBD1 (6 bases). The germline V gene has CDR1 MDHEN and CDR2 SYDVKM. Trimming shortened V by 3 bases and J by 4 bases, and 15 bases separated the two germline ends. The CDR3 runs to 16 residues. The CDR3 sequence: CASSFLRGPRNEKLFF. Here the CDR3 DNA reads TGTGCCAGCAGTTTCCTCAGGGGACCCCGTAATGAAAAACTGTTTTTT.

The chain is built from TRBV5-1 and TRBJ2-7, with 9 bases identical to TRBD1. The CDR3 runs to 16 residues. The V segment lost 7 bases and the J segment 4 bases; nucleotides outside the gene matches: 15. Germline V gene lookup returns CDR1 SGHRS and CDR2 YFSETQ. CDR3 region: CASRGGATGGEYEQYF. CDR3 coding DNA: TGCGCCAGCCGCGGCGGAGCGACAGGGGGTGAGTACGAGCAGTACTTC. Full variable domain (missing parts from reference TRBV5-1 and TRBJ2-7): KAGVTQTPRYLIKTRGQQVTLSCSPISGHRSVSWYQQTPGQGLQFLFEYFSETQRNKGNFPGRFSGRQFSNSRSEMNVSTLELGDSALYLCASRGGATGGEYEQYFGPGTRLTVT.

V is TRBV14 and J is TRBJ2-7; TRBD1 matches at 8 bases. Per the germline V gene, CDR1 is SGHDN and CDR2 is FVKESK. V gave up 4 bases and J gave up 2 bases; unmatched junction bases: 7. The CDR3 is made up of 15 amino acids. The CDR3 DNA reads TGTGCCAGCAGCCTAACCGGGACAGGAACCTACGAGCAGTACTTC. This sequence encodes CASSLTGTGTYEQYF. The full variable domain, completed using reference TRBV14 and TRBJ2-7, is EAGVTQFPSHSVIEKGQTVTLRCDPISGHDNLYWYRRVMGKEIKFLLHFVKESKQDESGMPNNRFLAERTGGTYSTLKVQPAELEDSGVYFCASSLTGTGTYEQYFGPGTRLTVT.

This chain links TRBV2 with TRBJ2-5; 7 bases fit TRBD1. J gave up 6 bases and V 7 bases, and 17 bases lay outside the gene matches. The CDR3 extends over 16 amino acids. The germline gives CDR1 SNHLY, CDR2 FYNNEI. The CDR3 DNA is TGTGCCAGCACCTCTCACCCACAGGGGTTTGGAAAGACCCAGTACTTC. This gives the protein CASTSHPQGFGKTQYF.